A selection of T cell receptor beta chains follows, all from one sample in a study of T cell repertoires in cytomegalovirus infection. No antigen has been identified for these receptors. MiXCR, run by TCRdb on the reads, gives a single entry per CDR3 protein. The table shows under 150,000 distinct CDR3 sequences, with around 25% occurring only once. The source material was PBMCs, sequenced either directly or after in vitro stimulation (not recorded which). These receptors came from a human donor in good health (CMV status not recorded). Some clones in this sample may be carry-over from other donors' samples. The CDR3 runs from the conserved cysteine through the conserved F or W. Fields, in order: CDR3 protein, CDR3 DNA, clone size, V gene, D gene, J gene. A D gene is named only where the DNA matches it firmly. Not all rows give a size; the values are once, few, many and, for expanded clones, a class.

cdr3_aa: CASSWGLAGQSYNEQFF
cdr3_nt: TGTGCCAGCAGTTGGGGACTAGCCGGTCAATCCTACAATGAGCAGTTCTTC
clone_size: NA
v_call: TRBV28
d_call: TRBD2
j_call: TRBJ2-1

cdr3_aa: CASSYRASGYHNEQFF
cdr3_nt: TGTGCCAGCAGTTACAGGGCTAGCGGATATCACAATGAGCAGTTCTTC
clone_size: NA
v_call: TRBV6-6
d_call: TRBD2
j_call: TRBJ2-1

cdr3_aa: CASSPPGQTIQETQYF
cdr3_nt: TGTGCCAGCTCACCACCGGGGCAAACCATCCAAGAGACCCAGTACTTC
clone_size: few
v_call: TRBV18
d_call: NA
j_call: TRBJ2-5

cdr3_aa: CASSRRAENEQFF
cdr3_nt: TGTGCCAGCAGTCGCAGGGCCGAGAATGAGCAGTTCTTC
clone_size: few
v_call: TRBV6-4
d_call: NA
j_call: TRBJ2-1

cdr3_aa: CASSPGDRPNTEAFF
cdr3_nt: TGTGCCAGCAGCCCCGGGGACAGGCCGAACACTGAAGCTTTCTTT
clone_size: NA
v_call: TRBV28
d_call: TRBD1
j_call: TRBJ1-1

cdr3_aa: CASSQDTPGLGSPDTQYF
cdr3_nt: TGCGCCAGCAGCCAAGACACCCCCGGACTAGGGTCGCCAGATACGCAGTATTTT
clone_size: NA
v_call: TRBV4-3
d_call: TRBD2
j_call: TRBJ2-3

cdr3_aa: CASSVQGNEQYF
cdr3_nt: TGTGCCAGCAGTGTACAGGGAAACGAGCAGTACTTC
clone_size: few
v_call: TRBV2
d_call: NA
j_call: TRBJ2-7

cdr3_aa: CASSESPGDGYTF
cdr3_nt: TGTGCCAGCAGTGAAAGCCCGGGGGATGGCTACACCTTC
clone_size: NA
v_call: TRBV6-1
d_call: NA
j_call: TRBJ1-2

cdr3_aa: CASSLDSLETVAKNIQYF
cdr3_nt: TGTGCCAGCAGCCTTGACTCGTTAGAAACAGTAGCCAAAAACATTCAGTACTTC
clone_size: many
v_call: TRBV7-8
d_call: NA
j_call: TRBJ2-4

cdr3_aa: CASSPTGTDFYNEQFF
cdr3_nt: TGTGCCAGCAGCCCCACCGGGACGGATTTCTACAATGAGCAGTTCTTC
clone_size: NA
v_call: TRBV7-2
d_call: NA
j_call: TRBJ2-1

cdr3_aa: CASSFLETGGREQFF
cdr3_nt: TGTGCCAGCAGTTTTCTAGAGACAGGGGGTCGTGAGCAGTTCTTC
clone_size: many
v_call: TRBV27
d_call: TRBD1
j_call: TRBJ2-1

cdr3_aa: CASSVDTYYTF
cdr3_nt: TGTGCCAGCAGCGTAGACACCTACTACACCTTC
clone_size: few
v_call: TRBV9
d_call: NA
j_call: TRBJ1-2

cdr3_aa: CASSPDRGLQPQHF
cdr3_nt: TGTGCCAGCAGCCCGGACAGGGGGCTTCAGCCCCAGCATTTT
clone_size: many
v_call: TRBV7-2
d_call: TRBD1
j_call: TRBJ1-5

cdr3_aa: CASSPPILQGAVNTEAFF
cdr3_nt: TGTGCCAGCTCACCACCTATCTTACAGGGGGCGGTGAACACTGAAGCTTTCTTT
clone_size: few
v_call: TRBV18
d_call: TRBD1
j_call: TRBJ1-1

cdr3_aa: CASTTGVNEETQYF
cdr3_nt: TGTGCCAGCACAACAGGGGTCAACGAGGAGACCCAGTACTTC
clone_size: few
v_call: TRBV7-9
d_call: TRBD1
j_call: TRBJ2-5

cdr3_aa: CASSSGQGFADTQYF
cdr3_nt: TGTGCCAGCAGTTCGGGACAGGGTTTTGCAGATACGCAGTATTTT
clone_size: many
v_call: TRBV12-3/TRBV12-4
d_call: TRBD1
j_call: TRBJ2-3

cdr3_aa: CASSPGGLSGNTIYF
cdr3_nt: TGTGCCAGCAGTCCCGGAGGACTCTCTGGAAACACCATATATTTT
clone_size: NA
v_call: TRBV6-2/TRBV6-3
d_call: NA
j_call: TRBJ1-3

cdr3_aa: CASSKRGERAKNIQYF
cdr3_nt: TGTGCCAGTAGTAAAAGGGGTGAACGAGCCAAAAACATTCAGTACTTC
clone_size: NA
v_call: TRBV19
d_call: NA
j_call: TRBJ2-4

cdr3_aa: CSVQQASNYGYTF
cdr3_nt: TGCAGTGTTCAGCAGGCGAGTAACTATGGCTACACCTTC
clone_size: NA
v_call: TRBV20-1
d_call: NA
j_call: TRBJ1-2

cdr3_aa: CASRMDSPYGYTF
cdr3_nt: TGTGCCAGCAGAATGGACAGCCCCTATGGCTACACCTTC
clone_size: NA
v_call: TRBV5-6
d_call: NA
j_call: TRBJ1-2

cdr3_aa: CASSPPLGTDTQYF
cdr3_nt: TGTGCCAGCAGCCCCCCCCTGGGCACAGATACGCAGTATTTT
clone_size: many
v_call: TRBV7-2
d_call: NA
j_call: TRBJ2-3

cdr3_aa: CASSQGAGQPQHF
cdr3_nt: TGTGCCAGCTCACAGGGGGCGGGACAGCCCCAGCATTTT
clone_size: NA
v_call: TRBV18
d_call: TRBD1
j_call: TRBJ1-5

cdr3_aa: CASTLRGGNTGELFF
cdr3_nt: TGTGCCAGCACTTTGCGCGGGGGGAACACCGGGGAGCTGTTTTTT
clone_size: few
v_call: TRBV6-2/TRBV6-3
d_call: TRBD2
j_call: TRBJ2-2

cdr3_aa: CASSLSTASGNTIYF
cdr3_nt: TGTGCCAGCAGCTTATCCACAGCTTCTGGAAACACCATATATTTT
clone_size: NA
v_call: TRBV7-9
d_call: NA
j_call: TRBJ1-3

cdr3_aa: CASSDFGDSYNEQFF
cdr3_nt: TGTGCCAGCAGTGACTTCGGGGACTCCTACAATGAGCAGTTCTTC
clone_size: NA
v_call: TRBV12-3/TRBV12-4
d_call: NA
j_call: TRBJ2-1

cdr3_aa: CASSYSGHQPQHF
cdr3_nt: TGTGCCAGCAGTTACTCGGGCCATCAGCCCCAGCATTTT
clone_size: many
v_call: TRBV6-2/TRBV6-3
d_call: NA
j_call: TRBJ1-5

cdr3_aa: CASSPPFTDTQYF
cdr3_nt: TGTGCCAGCAGTCCGCCATTTACAGATACGCAGTATTTT
clone_size: NA
v_call: TRBV2
d_call: NA
j_call: TRBJ2-3

cdr3_aa: CSVIRLAGLYNEQFF
cdr3_nt: TGCAGCGTTATTAGACTAGCGGGACTGTACAATGAGCAGTTCTTC
clone_size: few
v_call: TRBV29-1
d_call: TRBD2
j_call: TRBJ2-1

cdr3_aa: CASSLGLAGGPGEQFF
cdr3_nt: TGTGCCAGCAGCTTAGGGTTAGCGGGAGGGCCTGGTGAGCAGTTCTTC
clone_size: many
v_call: TRBV7-2
d_call: TRBD2
j_call: TRBJ2-1

cdr3_aa: CASSPNWGTRQGSSYEQYF
cdr3_nt: TGTGCCAGCAGCCCGAATTGGGGAACCAGACAGGGGAGCTCCTACGAGCAGTACTTC
clone_size: NA
v_call: TRBV11-2
d_call: TRBD1
j_call: TRBJ2-7

cdr3_aa: CASSSWSSYEQYF
cdr3_nt: TGTGCCAGCAGCTCGTGGTCATCCTACGAGCAGTACTTC
clone_size: NA
v_call: TRBV5-6
d_call: NA
j_call: TRBJ2-7

cdr3_aa: CASSGLRTYTDTQYF
cdr3_nt: TGTGCCAGCAGTGGACTAAGGACATACACAGATACGCAGTATTTT
clone_size: many
v_call: TRBV6-1
d_call: NA
j_call: TRBJ2-3

cdr3_aa: CASAPTSTDTQYF
cdr3_nt: TGTGCCAGCGCTCCGACTAGCACAGATACGCAGTATTTT
clone_size: many
v_call: TRBV7-2
d_call: NA
j_call: TRBJ2-3

cdr3_aa: CASSQQGISEKLFF
cdr3_nt: TGTGCCAGCAGCCAGCAGGGTATATCTGAAAAACTGTTTTTT
clone_size: many
v_call: TRBV14
d_call: NA
j_call: TRBJ1-4

cdr3_aa: CASSVAQGATNEKLFF
cdr3_nt: TGTGCCAGCAGCGTGGCCCAGGGGGCAACTAATGAAAAACTGTTTTTT
clone_size: NA
v_call: TRBV9
d_call: TRBD1
j_call: TRBJ1-4

cdr3_aa: CASSLRAGWGPNTDTQYF
cdr3_nt: TGTGCCAGCAGCTTAAGAGCGGGATGGGGTCCTAACACAGATACGCAGTATTTT
clone_size: many
v_call: TRBV7-2
d_call: TRBD2
j_call: TRBJ2-3

cdr3_aa: CASSLERVYNEQFF
cdr3_nt: TGCGCCAGCAGCTTGGAGCGGGTCTACAATGAGCAGTTCTTC
clone_size: few
v_call: TRBV5-1
d_call: NA
j_call: TRBJ2-1

cdr3_aa: CASSLRQWGEKLFF
cdr3_nt: TGTGCCAGCAGTTTACGACAGTGGGGCGAAAAACTGTTTTTT
clone_size: few
v_call: TRBV12-3/TRBV12-4
d_call: NA
j_call: TRBJ1-4

cdr3_aa: CASSLVQTYNEQFF
cdr3_nt: TGTGCCAGCAGTTTAGTCCAGACCTACAATGAGCAGTTCTTC
clone_size: NA
v_call: TRBV12-3/TRBV12-4
d_call: NA
j_call: TRBJ2-1

cdr3_aa: CASSFSALTDTQYF
cdr3_nt: TGTGCCAGCAGCTTCAGCGCCCTCACAGATACGCAGTATTTT
clone_size: many
v_call: TRBV7-9
d_call: NA
j_call: TRBJ2-3

cdr3_aa: CASSPGQGKQPQHF
cdr3_nt: TGTGCCAGCAGCCCCGGACAGGGGAAACAGCCCCAGCATTTT
clone_size: few
v_call: TRBV9
d_call: TRBD1
j_call: TRBJ1-5

cdr3_aa: CASSPLMDLRTEAFF
cdr3_nt: TGTGCCAGCAGCCCGCTGATGGATCTGAGGACTGAAGCTTTCTTT
clone_size: few
v_call: TRBV7-8
d_call: NA
j_call: TRBJ1-1

cdr3_aa: CSATDRINSYGYTF
cdr3_nt: TGCAGTGCTACCGACAGAATCAATAGCTATGGCTACACCTTC
clone_size: NA
v_call: TRBV20-1
d_call: NA
j_call: TRBJ1-2

cdr3_aa: CASSQGRTTLSPNEQFF
cdr3_nt: TGCGCCAGCAGCCAAGGCCGGACTACCTTATCTCCCAATGAGCAGTTCTTC
clone_size: NA
v_call: TRBV4-3
d_call: NA
j_call: TRBJ2-1

cdr3_aa: CASSLRTSGAYSYEQYF
cdr3_nt: TGTGCCAGCAGTTTGCGGACTAGCGGAGCATACTCCTACGAGCAGTACTTC
clone_size: NA
v_call: TRBV6-2/TRBV6-3
d_call: TRBD2
j_call: TRBJ2-7

cdr3_aa: CASSTAGETQYF
cdr3_nt: TGTGCCAGCAGTACTGCCGGGGAGACCCAGTACTTC
clone_size: NA
v_call: TRBV28
d_call: NA
j_call: TRBJ2-5

cdr3_aa: CAISLLAGGLETQYF
cdr3_nt: TGTGCCATCAGTTTACTAGCGGGAGGGTTGGAGACCCAGTACTTC
clone_size: NA
v_call: TRBV10-3
d_call: TRBD2
j_call: TRBJ2-5

cdr3_aa: CASSPGQGTYNEQFF
cdr3_nt: TGTGCCAGCAGCCCGGGACAGGGAACCTACAATGAGCAGTTCTTC
clone_size: few
v_call: TRBV7-2
d_call: TRBD1
j_call: TRBJ2-1

cdr3_aa: CASSGQGTKNIQYF
cdr3_nt: TGTGCCAGCAGCGGACAGGGGACCAAAAACATTCAGTACTTC
clone_size: NA
v_call: TRBV28
d_call: TRBD1
j_call: TRBJ2-4

cdr3_aa: CASSLDNARGNEQFF
cdr3_nt: TGTGCCAGCAGCTTAGACAACGCCCGGGGCAATGAGCAGTTCTTC
clone_size: many
v_call: TRBV7-2
d_call: NA
j_call: TRBJ2-1

cdr3_aa: CASSLRNRGPNTEAFF
cdr3_nt: TGTGCCAGCAGTTTAAGGAACAGGGGACCGAACACTGAAGCTTTCTTT
clone_size: few
v_call: TRBV12-3/TRBV12-4
d_call: TRBD1
j_call: TRBJ1-1

cdr3_aa: CASSLNAYGYTF
cdr3_nt: TGTGCCAGCAGCCTTAACGCCTATGGCTACACCTTC
clone_size: many
v_call: TRBV7-2
d_call: NA
j_call: TRBJ1-2

cdr3_aa: CASSLVGLAGANTDTQYF
cdr3_nt: TGTGCCAGCAGCTTAGTGGGACTAGCGGGAGCGAACACAGATACGCAGTATTTT
clone_size: many
v_call: TRBV7-2
d_call: TRBD2
j_call: TRBJ2-3